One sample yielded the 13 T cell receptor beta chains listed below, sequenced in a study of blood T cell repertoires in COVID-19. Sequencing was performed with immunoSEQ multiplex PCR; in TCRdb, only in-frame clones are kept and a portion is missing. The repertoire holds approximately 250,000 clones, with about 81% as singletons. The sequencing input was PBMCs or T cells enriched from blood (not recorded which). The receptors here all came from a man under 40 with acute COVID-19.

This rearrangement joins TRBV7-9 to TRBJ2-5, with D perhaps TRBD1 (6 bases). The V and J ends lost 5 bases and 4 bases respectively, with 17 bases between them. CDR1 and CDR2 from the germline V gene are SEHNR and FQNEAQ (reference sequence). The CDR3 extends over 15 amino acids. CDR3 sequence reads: CASSRGGLLGETQYF. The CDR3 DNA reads TGTGCCAGCAGCCGAGGGGGTTTGTTAGGAGAGACCCAGTACTTC. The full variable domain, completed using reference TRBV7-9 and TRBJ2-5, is DTGVSQNPRHKITKRGQNVTFRCDPISEHNRLYWYRQTLGQGPEFLTYFQNEAQLEKSRLLSDRFSAERPKGSFSTLEIQRTEQGDSAMYLCASSRGGLLGETQYFGPGTRLLVL.

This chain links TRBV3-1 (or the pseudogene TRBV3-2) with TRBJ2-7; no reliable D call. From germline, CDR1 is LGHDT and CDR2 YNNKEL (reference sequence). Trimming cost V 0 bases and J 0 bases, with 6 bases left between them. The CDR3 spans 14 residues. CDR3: CASSQDPSSYEQYV. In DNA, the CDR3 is TGTGCCAGCAGCCAAGATCCCAGCTCCTACGAGCAGTACGTC.

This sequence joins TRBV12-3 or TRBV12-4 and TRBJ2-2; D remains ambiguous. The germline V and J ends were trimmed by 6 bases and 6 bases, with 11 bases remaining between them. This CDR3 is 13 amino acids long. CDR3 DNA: TGTGCCAGCAGAAATACTATAGCCGGGGAGCTGTTTTTT. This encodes CASRNTIAGELFF.

The CDR3 DNA reads as TGTGCCAGCAGCTTGGTGATGGGGGGAAGCGGCTCCTACAATGAGCAGTTCTTC. Encoded protein: CASSLVMGGSGSYNEQFF. The chain links TRBV5-5 to TRBJ2-1, with D possibly being TRBD2 (6 bases). The CDR3 loop spans 18 amino acids. V lost 0 bases, J lost 0 bases, and 16 bases lay in between. The germline CDR1 and CDR2 sequences are SGHKS and YYEKEE (reference sequence).

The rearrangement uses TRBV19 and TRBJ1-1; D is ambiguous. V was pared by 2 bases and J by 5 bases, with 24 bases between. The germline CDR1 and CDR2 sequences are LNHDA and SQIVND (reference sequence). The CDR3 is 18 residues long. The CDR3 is CASSIRWSAGYSGTEAFF. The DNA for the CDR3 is TGTGCCAGTAGTATAAGGTGGTCGGCAGGTTATTCTGGGACTGAAGCTTTCTTT.

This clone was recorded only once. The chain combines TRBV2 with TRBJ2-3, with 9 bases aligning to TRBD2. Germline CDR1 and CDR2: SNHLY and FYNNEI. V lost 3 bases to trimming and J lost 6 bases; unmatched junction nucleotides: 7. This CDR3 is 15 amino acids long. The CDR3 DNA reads TGTGCCAGCAGTGATTCGGGACTAGCATACGATACGCAGTATTTT. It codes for CASSDSGLAYDTQYF.

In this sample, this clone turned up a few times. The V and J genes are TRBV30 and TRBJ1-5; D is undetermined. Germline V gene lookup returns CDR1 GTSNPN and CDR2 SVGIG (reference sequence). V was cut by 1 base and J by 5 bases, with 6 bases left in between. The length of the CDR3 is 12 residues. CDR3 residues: CAWSDQDQPQHF. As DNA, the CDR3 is TGTGCCTGGAGTGATCAGGATCAGCCCCAGCATTTT.

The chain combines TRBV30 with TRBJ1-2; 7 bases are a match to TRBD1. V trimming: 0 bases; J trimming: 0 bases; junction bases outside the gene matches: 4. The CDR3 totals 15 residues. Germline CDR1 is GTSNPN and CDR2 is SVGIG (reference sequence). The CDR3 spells CAWSVHRGANYGYTF. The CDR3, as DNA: TGTGCCTGGAGTGTACACAGGGGCGCTAACTATGGCTACACCTTC.

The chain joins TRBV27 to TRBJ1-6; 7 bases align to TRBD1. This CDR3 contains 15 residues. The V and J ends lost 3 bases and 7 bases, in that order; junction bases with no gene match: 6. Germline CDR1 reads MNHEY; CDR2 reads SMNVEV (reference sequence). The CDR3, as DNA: TGTGCCAGCAGTTTTACGGGACAGCTAAATTCACCCCTCCACTTT. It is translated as CASSFTGQLNSPLHF.

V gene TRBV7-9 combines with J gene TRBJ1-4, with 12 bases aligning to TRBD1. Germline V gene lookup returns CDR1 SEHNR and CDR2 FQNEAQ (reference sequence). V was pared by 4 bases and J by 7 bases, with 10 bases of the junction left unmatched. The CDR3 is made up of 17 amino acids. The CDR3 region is CASSYSGTGGGSEKLFF. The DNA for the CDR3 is TGTGCCAGCAGCTACTCCGGGACAGGGGGCGGCAGTGAAAAACTGTTTTTT.

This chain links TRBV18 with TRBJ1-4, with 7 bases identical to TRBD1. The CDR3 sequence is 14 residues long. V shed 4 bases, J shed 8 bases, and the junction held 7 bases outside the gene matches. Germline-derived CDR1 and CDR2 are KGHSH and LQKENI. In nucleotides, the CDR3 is TGTGCCAGCTCACTAAACAGGGGTCGGGAAAAACTGTTTTTT. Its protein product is CASSLNRGREKLFF.

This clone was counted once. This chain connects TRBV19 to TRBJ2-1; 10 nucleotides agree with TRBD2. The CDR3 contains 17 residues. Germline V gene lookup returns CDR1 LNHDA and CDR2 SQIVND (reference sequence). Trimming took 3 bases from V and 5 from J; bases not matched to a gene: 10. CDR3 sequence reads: CASSIKVWTSGHNEQFF. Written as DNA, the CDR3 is TGTGCCAGTAGTATTAAAGTCTGGACTAGCGGACACAATGAGCAGTTCTTC.

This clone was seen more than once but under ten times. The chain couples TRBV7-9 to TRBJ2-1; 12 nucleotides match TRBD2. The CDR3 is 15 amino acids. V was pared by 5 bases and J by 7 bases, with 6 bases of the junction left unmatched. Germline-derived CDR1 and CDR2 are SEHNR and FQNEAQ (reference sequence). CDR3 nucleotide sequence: TGTGCCAGCAGCGCTCCTAGCGGGGGGGGAAATGAGCAGTTCTTC. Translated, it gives CASSAPSGGGNEQFF.